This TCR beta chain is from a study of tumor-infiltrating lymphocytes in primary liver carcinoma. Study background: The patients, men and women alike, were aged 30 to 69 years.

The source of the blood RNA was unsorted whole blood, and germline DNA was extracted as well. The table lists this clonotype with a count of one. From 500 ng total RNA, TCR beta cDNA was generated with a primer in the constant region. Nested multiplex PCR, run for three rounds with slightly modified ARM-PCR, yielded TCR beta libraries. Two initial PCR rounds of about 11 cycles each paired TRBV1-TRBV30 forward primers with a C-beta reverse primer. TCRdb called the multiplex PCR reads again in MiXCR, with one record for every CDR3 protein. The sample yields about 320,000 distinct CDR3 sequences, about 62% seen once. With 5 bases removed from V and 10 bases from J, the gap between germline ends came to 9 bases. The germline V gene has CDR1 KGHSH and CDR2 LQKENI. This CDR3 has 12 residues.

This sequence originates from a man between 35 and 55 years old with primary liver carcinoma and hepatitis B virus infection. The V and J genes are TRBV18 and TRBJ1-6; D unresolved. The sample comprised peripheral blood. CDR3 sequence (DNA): TGTGCCAGCTCAACTGTACGCTCACCCCTCCACTTT. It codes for CASSTVRSPLHF.